This passage covers 22 T cell receptor beta chains from one sample sequenced in a study of cytomegalovirus exposure and HLA in healthy donors. PCR employed 60 Vbeta and 13 Jbeta primers. Clones were read by immunoSEQ multiplex PCR, and TCRdb kept only the in-frame ones, dropping some. The sample holds approximately 83,000 clones, 75% to 85% seen once. The source material was PBMCs. The receptors were gathered from a man younger than 35 in good health and CMV-seronegative.

The J gene is TRBJ2-7, the V gene TRBV6-1, with TRBD1 matching over 10 bases. Looked up from germline, CDR1 is MNHNS and CDR2 is SASEGT. This CDR3 region has 15 residues. V shed 5 bases, J shed 7 bases, and the junction held 11 bases outside the gene matches. CDR3 region: CASSLQPGQGWEQYF. The CDR3 DNA follows: TGTGCCAGCAGTCTTCAACCGGGACAGGGGTGGGAGCAGTACTTC.

The V gene is TRBV9, the J gene TRBJ2-3, with a tentative D call TRBD2 (6 bases). There are 16 residues in the CDR3. The germline V gene encodes CDR1 SGDLS and CDR2 YYNGEE. V lost 0 bases, J lost 4 bases, and 15 bases lay in between. CDR3 DNA: TGTGCCAGCAGCGTAGCTCGACTGACTAGGCCAGATACGCAGTATTTT. Translation: CASSVARLTRPDTQYF.

The rearrangement joins TRBV7-9 to TRBJ2-7; 11 positions match TRBD1. Germline assignment: CDR1 SEHNR and CDR2 FQNEAQ (reference sequence). V gave up 5 bases and J gave up 3 bases; unmatched junction bases: 6. The CDR3 contains 15 residues. The CDR3 loop is CASSGGTGGSYEQYF. The CDR3 nucleotides are TGTGCCAGCAGCGGGGGGACAGGGGGAAGCTACGAGCAGTACTTC.

The chain links TRBV5-6 to TRBJ2-5, with a weak D call TRBD2 (5 bases). The CDR3 is 13 residues long. V was shortened by 4 bases and J by 3 bases, with 10 bases between the two germline ends. In germline, CDR1 is SGHDT, CDR2 YYEEEE. CDR3 in amino acids: CASSPLAEETQYF. CDR3 DNA: TGTGCCAGCAGCCCGCTAGCCGAAGAGACCCAGTACTTC.

Remarks on this clone: Compared with germline, one end of the junction differs, possibly owing to a read error. This chain joins TRBV5-1 and TRBJ2-1; TRBD2 matches at 13 bases. Germline CDR1 is SGHRS and CDR2 is YFSETQ. CDR3 length equals 18 residues. The CDR3 reads CAGSLGLAGLSSYNEQFF. The CDR3 DNA reads as TGCGCCGGCAGCTTGGGACTAGCGGGGCTCAGCTCCTACAATGAGCAGTTCTTC.

In this sample, this clone turned up once. The chain joins TRBV6-6 to TRBJ2-7; 8 bases match TRBD1. The CDR3 spans 14 residues. Per germline, CDR1 MNHNY and CDR2 SVGAGI (reference sequence). V lost 4 bases, J lost 3 bases, and 5 bases stayed unmatched. The CDR3: CASSSPGGVYEQYF. CDR3 nucleotide sequence: TGTGCCAGCAGTTCGCCAGGGGGCGTCTACGAGCAGTACTTC.

The V call is TRBV27, the J call TRBJ1-2, with 7 nucleotides matching TRBD1. The V and J ends lost 6 bases and 7 bases, in that order; junction bases with no gene match: 5. CDR1 MNHEY and CDR2 SMNVEV come from the germline V gene (reference sequence). The CDR3 consists of 12 residues. The CDR3, as DNA: TGTGCCAGCAGCCAGCAGGGGGGTGGCTACACCTTC. This gives the protein CASSQQGGGYTF.

The chain recombines TRBV6-5 with TRBJ1-2; 7 bases line up with TRBD1. The junction had 4 bases not matched to a gene; V was cut back by 5 bases and J by 4 bases. There are 13 residues in the CDR3. Germline loops: CDR1 MNHEY, CDR2 SVGAGI. This chain's CDR3 is CASSAGQPYGYTF. The CDR3, as DNA: TGTGCCAGCAGTGCGGGACAGCCCTATGGCTACACCTTC.

V is TRBV5-1 and J is TRBJ2-7; the match to TRBD2 covers 9 bases. V lost 0 bases, J lost 2 bases, and 3 bases stayed unmatched. The CDR3 spans 15 residues. Germline V CDR1 and CDR2: SGHRS, YFSETQ. CDR3 in amino acids: CASSLGTSDAYEQYF. Written as DNA, the CDR3 is TGCGCCAGCAGCTTGGGGACTAGCGATGCCTACGAGCAGTACTTC.

This sequence joins TRBV18 and TRBJ2-3, with D possibly matching TRBD2 (6 bases). Germline V CDR1 and CDR2: KGHSH, LQKENI. Trimming cost V 11 bases and J 1 base, with 16 bases left between them. The CDR3 contains 14 residues. This chain's CDR3 is CAGGELVGTDTQYF. Here the CDR3 DNA reads TGTGCCGGAGGGGAACTTGTGGGCACAGATACGCAGTATTTT.

The gene calls are TRBV18 and TRBJ1-2; 8 positions agree with TRBD1. CDR1 is KGHSH and CDR2 is LQKENI in the germline V gene. V gave up 0 bases and J gave up 6 bases; unmatched junction bases: 9. The CDR3 length is 16 residues. The CDR3 sequence: CASSPPGRDRSHGYTF. CDR3 bases: TGTGCCAGCTCACCACCGGGTAGGGACAGGAGCCATGGCTACACCTTC.

The genes are TRBV6-5 and TRBJ1-6; possibly TRBD1 for D (6 bases). The CDR3 has 14 residues. V gave up 6 bases and J gave up 7 bases, with 13 bases separating them. The germline gives CDR1 MNHEY, CDR2 SVGAGI. The CDR3 protein is CASSGGAGNSPLHF. CDR3 DNA: TGTGCCAGCAGCGGGGGGGCGGGGAATTCACCCCTCCACTTT.

The chain employs TRBV19 and TRBJ2-7; TRBD1 is a possible D gene (5 bases). The length of the CDR3 is 13 residues. Germline V CDR1 and CDR2: LNHDA, SQIVND (reference sequence). Trimming removed 0 bases at V and 9 bases at J, with 12 bases between. The CDR3 loop is CASSIEPRARQYF. In DNA, the CDR3 is TGTGCCAGTAGTATAGAGCCCAGGGCGAGGCAGTACTTC.

The chain is built from TRBV5-5 and TRBJ1-2, with 8 bases fitting TRBD1. Trimming removed 4 bases from V and 0 bases from J; junction bases left unmatched: 5. The CDR3 has 15 amino acids. The germline V gene encodes CDR1 SGHKS and CDR2 YYEKEE (reference sequence). The CDR3 loop reads CASSPGQASNYGYTF. The CDR3, as DNA: TGTGCCAGCAGCCCGGGACAGGCTTCTAACTATGGCTACACCTTC. The complete variable domain, with remaining parts taken from reference TRBV5-5 and TRBJ1-2, reads DAGVTQSPTHLIKTRGQQVTLRCSPISGHKSVSWYQQVLGQGPQFIFQYYEKEERGRGNFPDRFSARQFPNYSSELNVNALLLGDSALYLCASSPGQASNYGYTFGSGTRLTVV.

This chain uses TRBV30 with TRBJ2-7; TRBD2 matches 8 bases. The CDR3 totals 14 residues. Unmatched junction bases numbered 7, after V lost 5 bases and J lost 1 base. Germline CDR1 GTSNPN, CDR2 SVGIG (reference sequence). In nucleotides, the CDR3 is TGTGCCTGGGCCGGCGGGGGGATATCCTACGAGCAGTACTTC. Residues: CAWAGGGISYEQYF.

The chain has TRBV5-4 and TRBJ2-7, with D tentatively TRBD2 (7 bases). Trimming removed 4 bases from V and 6 bases from J, with 11 bases in between. Per germline, CDR1 SGHNT and CDR2 YYREEE (reference sequence). The CDR3 sequence is 12 residues long. The CDR3 region has the DNA TGTGCCAGCAGCCGGGGGGCACTCGAGCAGTACTTC. This sequence encodes CASSRGALEQYF. Full variable domain (missing parts from reference TRBV5-4 and TRBJ2-7): ETGVTQSPTHLIKTRGQQVTLRCSSQSGHNTVSWYQQALGQGPQFIFQYYREEENGRGNFPPRFSGLQFPNYSSELNVNALELDDSALYLCASSRGALEQYFGPGTRLTVT.

The chain joins TRBV7-9 to TRBJ1-5, with TRBD1 as a possible D gene (6 bases). This CDR3 is built from 14 residues. Trimming stripped 5 bases from V and 5 bases from J, with 13 bases between. Germline-derived CDR1 and CDR2 are SEHNR and FQNEAQ (reference sequence). The CDR3 DNA is TGTGCCAGCAGCCACGGGGACACCTATCAGCCCCAGCATTTT. Translating gives CASSHGDTYQPQHF.

With regard to this clone: Other DNA sequences in this sample translate to the same CDR3. The chain recombines TRBV7-6 with TRBJ2-1, with 7 bases aligning to TRBD2. The CDR3 extends over 15 amino acids. The junction had 12 bases not matched to a gene; V was cut back by 5 bases and J by 8 bases. CDR1 and CDR2 from the germline V gene are SGHVS and FNYEAQ. CDR3 amino acids: CASSLKDNGGYEQFF. The CDR3 DNA reads as TGTGCCAGCAGCCTTAAAGACAACGGGGGGTATGAGCAGTTCTTC.

The chain uses TRBV4-1 and TRBJ2-3; the D gene is possibly TRBD2 (6 bases). The germline V gene has CDR1 MGHRA and CDR2 YSYEKL. This CDR3 comprises 15 residues. The V and J ends lost 1 base and 0 bases respectively, with 8 bases between them. This chain's CDR3 is CASSQVGTSTDTQYF. CDR3 DNA: TGCGCCAGCAGCCAAGTTGGGACTAGCACAGATACGCAGTATTTT.

The V and J genes are TRBV11-3 and TRBJ1-2; possibly TRBD1 for D (6 bases). The CDR3 has 16 amino acids. Per the germline V gene, CDR1 is SGHNT and CDR2 is YENEEA. V gave up 1 base and J gave up 4 bases, with 16 bases separating them. CDR3 sequence reads: CASSLAKNRVTYGYTF. CDR3 coding DNA: TGTGCCAGCAGCTTAGCCAAGAACAGGGTGACCTATGGCTACACCTTC.

In its sample, this clone was seen once. CDR3 region: CSVGSGQGAYGYTF. The CDR3 nucleotides read TGCAGCGTTGGGTCGGGACAGGGTGCCTATGGCTACACCTTC. The J gene is TRBJ1-2, the V gene TRBV29-1, with 9 bases that match TRBD1. CDR1 is SQVTM, CDR2 ANQGSEA, per germline. V gave up 4 bases and J gave up 4 bases; unmatched junction bases: 7. There are 14 residues in the CDR3.

This clone has just a few counts. The chain couples TRBV2 to TRBJ1-1, with TRBD1 matching 7 bases. Germline V gene data show CDR1 as SNHLY and CDR2 as FYNNEI. J gave up 3 bases and V 8 bases, and 12 bases lay outside the gene matches. CDR3 length: 15 amino acids. CDR3 sequence: CASRTRTGIDTEAFF. In DNA, the CDR3 is TGTGCCAGCCGGACAAGGACAGGAATTGACACTGAAGCTTTCTTT.